This TCR beta chain comes out of a study of identical twins. Among all donors, each was a healthy Caucasian. Study-wide findings and caveats: Out-of-frame alpha sequences common to twins were enriched for low generation probability.

CDR1 DFQATT and CDR2 SNEGSKA come from the germline V gene (reference sequence). The CDR3 runs to 14 residues. The V end was cut by 5 bases, the J end by 4 bases, with 17 bases between. Each CDR3 protein is one row after TCRdb ran MiXCR on the 5' RACE reads. This repertoire shows hundreds of thousands of distinct CDR3 sequences, less than 9% found once; its top ten account for around 2.1%. This clonotype was detected ten times or more. Its target is unknown. The data were also submitted as part of a second study, on yellow fever vaccine responses in identical twins.

The sample was memory (CD45RO+) T cells sorted from blood. This receptor was taken from a young woman in good health. The chain links TRBV20-1 to TRBJ1-2; no clear D. Here the CDR3 reads CSALLLGGFYGYTF. In DNA form, the CDR3 reads TGCAGTGCTCTTTTGTTAGGAGGATTCTATGGCTACACCTTC.